Below are 28 T cell receptor beta chains sequenced from a single sample in a study of PD-1 and CTLA-4 blockade in melanoma. The method was immunoSEQ multiplex PCR; TCRdb's version includes in-frame clones alone and lacks a portion of them. Among about 7,200 clones listed, roughly 80% were seen once. The material was CD8+ T cells from peripheral blood, obtained before anti-PD-1 treatment. The receptors here all came from a human donor with melanoma.

The rearrangement links TRBV21-1 to TRBJ2-7; the D segment call TRBD1 is taken from the table without a DNA check. TRBV21-1 is a listed pseudogene. The CDR3 spans 14 residues. CDR3 loop: CASSGDRGSYEQYF. CDR3 bases: TGTGCCAGCAGCGGGGACAGAGGATCCTACGAGCAGTACTTC.

The gene calls are TRBV2 and TRBJ1-5; no clear D. Trimming cost V 1 base and J 15 bases, with 13 bases left between them. This CDR3 is 12 amino acids long. Germline CDR1 is SNHLY and CDR2 is FYNNEI. The CDR3 loop is CASSEGAEALHF. The CDR3 region has the DNA TGTGCCAGCAGTGAAGGGGCAGAGGCGTTGCATTTT.

The chain combines TRBV30 with TRBJ2-5; the D is unclear. V shed 2 bases and J shed 4 bases, with 11 bases lying between them. In germline, CDR1 is GTSNPN, CDR2 SVGIG (reference sequence). This CDR3 is 13 amino acids long. The CDR3 sequence: CAWSPDSVETQYF. CDR3 coding DNA: TGTGCCTGGAGTCCGGATTCGGTAGAGACCCAGTACTTC.

V and J are TRBV2 and TRBJ1-1; D uncertain. CDR1 is SNHLY, CDR2 FYNNEI, per germline. V was shortened by 7 bases and J by 1 base, with 7 bases between the two germline ends. The CDR3 spans 12 residues. The chain's CDR3 is CASTEGNTEAFF. The CDR3 DNA sequence: TGTGCCAGCACTGAGGGGAACACTGAAGCTTTCTTT.

The chain recombines TRBV12-2 with TRBJ2-5; the table gives TRBD1 as D, unverified against the DNA. TRBV12-2 is annotated as a pseudogene. The CDR3 has 16 residues. CDR3 nucleotides: TGTGCAAGTCGCCTTGGGACAGCTACCATCCAAGAGACCCAGTACTTC. It yields the protein CASRLGTATIQETQYF.

This sequence joins TRBV2 and TRBJ2-5; D not resolved. This CDR3 has 13 amino acids. CDR1 is SNHLY, CDR2 FYNNEI, per germline. Between the trimmed V and J ends, which lost 8 bases and 2 bases, there was a span of 12 bases. Here the CDR3 reads CASVGDLQETQYF. The CDR3 DNA is TGTGCCAGCGTTGGAGACTTACAAGAGACCCAGTACTTC.

V and J are TRBV3-1 (or the pseudogene TRBV3-2) and TRBJ2-6; D is undetermined. Germline V gene lookup returns CDR1 LGHDT and CDR2 YNNKEL (reference sequence). The CDR3 contains 14 residues. V shed 8 bases and J shed 0 bases, with 8 bases lying between them. The CDR3 is CASLSSSGANVLTF. Here the CDR3 DNA reads TGTGCCAGCCTCTCAAGCTCTGGGGCCAACGTCCTGACTTTC.

The chain recombines TRBV6-5 with TRBJ2-5; D is perhaps TRBD2 (6 bases). The CDR3 sequence is 14 residues long. V gave up 0 bases and J gave up 4 bases, with 9 bases separating them. Looked up from germline, CDR1 is MNHEY and CDR2 is SVGAGI. In DNA form, the CDR3 reads TGTGCCAGCAGTTACTCGGTGGGGGGAGAGACCCAGTACTTC. Its protein product is CASSYSVGGETQYF.

This clone was counted a few times. The chain combines TRBV5-1 with TRBJ2-7; weak D call: TRBD1 (6 bases). The length of the CDR3 is 16 residues. Between the trimmed V and J ends, which lost 4 bases and 4 bases, there was a span of 21 bases. CDR1 is SGHRS, CDR2 YFSETQ, per germline. The CDR3 sequence is CASSLSPDRRFYEQYF. The CDR3 DNA is TGCGCCAGCAGCCTCTCCCCCGACAGGAGATTTTACGAGCAGTACTTC.

This clone was seen a handful of times. The chain recombines TRBV5-4 with TRBJ2-5; D unresolved. Trimming took 4 bases from V and 5 from J, leaving 9 bases between them. The germline CDR1 and CDR2 sequences are SGHNT and YYREEE (reference sequence). The CDR3 totals 12 residues. For the CDR3, the DNA is TGTGCCAGCAGCACTGATGGGGAGACCCAGTACTTC. It yields the protein CASSTDGETQYF. Full variable domain (outside the CDR3, taken from reference TRBV5-4 and TRBJ2-5): ETGVTQSPTHLIKTRGQQVTLRCSSQSGHNTVSWYQQALGQGPQFIFQYYREEENGRGNFPPRFSGLQFPNYSSELNVNALELDDSALYLCASSTDGETQYFGPGTRLLVL.

The chain uses TRBV24-1 and TRBJ2-2; D is unclear. The CDR3 extends over 12 amino acids. Germline CDR1 and CDR2: KGHDR and SFDVKD. Trimming removed 4 bases at V and 5 bases at J, with 4 bases between. The DNA of the CDR3 is TGTGCCACCAGTGAGTCGACCGGGGAGCTGTTTTTT. This sequence encodes CATSESTGELFF.

The V call is TRBV3-1 (or the pseudogene TRBV3-2), the J call TRBJ2-1; no firm D call. V was cut by 0 bases and J by 12 bases, with 6 bases left in between. This CDR3 is 11 amino acids long. The V gene's germline CDR1 is LGHDT and CDR2 YNNKEL (reference sequence). The CDR3 sequence: CASSQEQVQFF. The CDR3 DNA sequence: TGTGCCAGCAGCCAAGAGCAAGTGCAGTTCTTC.

The rearrangement uses TRBV5-6 and TRBJ2-5; TRBD1 matches at 8 bases. The CDR3 is 12 residues long. From germline, CDR1 is SGHDT and CDR2 YYEEEE. V lost 5 bases to trimming and J lost 4 bases; unmatched junction nucleotides: 1. CDR3 DNA sequence: TGTGCCAGCAGAGGACAGGGAGAGACCCAGTACTTC. This codes for CASRGQGETQYF.

The gene calls are TRBV12-3 or TRBV12-4 and TRBJ2-3, with TRBD2 matching over 7 bases. With 4 bases clipped from V and 6 bases from J, the junction kept 4 bases outside the gene matches. The CDR3 contains 13 residues. The CDR3 nucleotides are TGTGCCAGCAGTTCCGCGGGGGAGGATACGCAGTATTTT. Translating gives CASSSAGEDTQYF.

This chain connects TRBV7-2 to TRBJ2-3; no clear D gene. The ends were cut back, 2 bases at V and 0 bases at J, with 9 bases in the middle. This CDR3 region has 15 residues. Germline CDR1 is SGHTA and CDR2 is FQGNSA. The CDR3 nucleotides read TGTGCCAGCAGCTTACGGAGCGTTAGCACAGATACGCAGTATTTT. This gives the protein CASSLRSVSTDTQYF.

This chain joins TRBV5-4 and TRBJ2-7, with a possible D match to TRBD1 (6 bases). V lost 4 bases, J lost 3 bases, and 8 bases lay in between. The CDR3 is 12 residues long. Germline values: CDR1 SGHNT, CDR2 YYREEE (reference sequence). The CDR3 DNA sequence: TGTGCCAGCAGCGCGGACAGCTACGAGCAGTACTTC. Translation: CASSADSYEQYF.

The count of this clone is one. J is TRBJ2-4 and V is TRBV13; D is uncertain. V lost 1 base to trimming and J lost 5 bases, with 9 bases between them. The CDR3 extends over 14 amino acids. Germline CDR1 is PRHDT and CDR2 is FYEKMQ (reference sequence). The CDR3 loop reads CASSLVGSQNIQYF. The CDR3 DNA reads as TGTGCCAGCAGCTTAGTGGGTAGCCAAAACATTCAGTACTTC.

V gene TRBV29-1 combines with J gene TRBJ2-7, with D possibly matching TRBD1 (6 bases). CDR1 is SQVTM and CDR2 is ANQGSEA in the germline V gene. V was cut by 3 bases and J by 0 bases, with 9 bases left in between. The CDR3 length is 13 residues. This CDR3 reads CSVEDRYSYEQYF. The CDR3, as DNA: TGCAGCGTTGAGGACAGATACTCCTACGAGCAGTACTTC.

V and J are TRBV7-9 and TRBJ2-7; TRBD1 agrees at 11 bases. Losses at the gene ends were 3 bases for V and 5 bases for J; bases not matched to a gene: 3. The CDR3 has 14 residues. Germline V CDR1 and CDR2: SEHNR, FQNEAQ (reference sequence). Written as DNA, the CDR3 is TGTGCCAGCAGCTTCGGGACAGGGGGAGACGAGCAGTACTTC. This sequence encodes CASSFGTGGDEQYF.

This chain uses TRBV5-1 with TRBJ2-7; no clear D gene. V dropped 0 bases and J dropped 2 bases, with 18 bases sitting between them. CDR1 is SGHRS and CDR2 is YFSETQ in the germline V gene. The CDR3 is made up of 17 amino acids. CDR3 sequence reads: CASSLAPSGAHPYEQYF. In nucleotides, the CDR3 is TGCGCCAGCAGCTTGGCCCCCTCTGGCGCCCACCCCTACGAGCAGTACTTC. The full variable domain, its missing parts supplied by reference TRBV5-1 and TRBJ2-7, is KAGVTQTPRYLIKTRGQQVTLSCSPISGHRSVSWYQQTPGQGLQFLFEYFSETQRNKGNFPGRFSGRQFSNSRSEMNVSTLELGDSALYLCASSLAPSGAHPYEQYFGPGTRLTVT.

This clone is labeled as medium-sized. The V and J genes are TRBV7-2 and TRBJ2-7, with D tentatively TRBD1 or TRBD2 (6 bases each). Per germline, CDR1 SGHTA and CDR2 FQGNSA. There are 18 residues in the CDR3. Between the trimmed V and J ends, which lost 2 bases and 3 bases, there was a span of 23 bases. CDR3 coding DNA: TGTGCCAGCAGCTTAAGTCGGGGGCCGGGGACTCGGGACTACGAGCAGTACTTC. Amino acid sequence: CASSLSRGPGTRDYEQYF.

The V call is TRBV13, the J call TRBJ1-1, with 8 bases lining up with TRBD1. V lost 2 bases, J lost 7 bases, and 6 bases stayed unmatched. Looked up from germline, CDR1 is PRHDT and CDR2 is FYEKMQ (reference sequence). The CDR3 is made up of 14 amino acids. CDR3 amino acids: CASSLKGTGLEAFF. CDR3 nucleotides: TGTGCCAGCAGCTTAAAGGGGACAGGCCTTGAAGCTTTCTTT.

This clone was counted between two and nine times. The chain joins TRBV30 to TRBJ2-3; D might be TRBD2 (6 bases). Trimming took off 3 bases at V and 2 bases at J, with 18 bases between the two ends. The CDR3 is 16 residues long. Germline values: CDR1 GTSNPN, CDR2 SVGIG (reference sequence). The CDR3 sequence is CAWSQGVGGITDTQYF. The CDR3 DNA reads as TGTGCCTGGAGCCAAGGGGTCGGGGGAATCACAGATACGCAGTATTTT.

V gene TRBV13 combines with J gene TRBJ2-7; D perhaps matches TRBD1 (5 bases). Germline values: CDR1 PRHDT, CDR2 FYEKMQ (reference sequence). This CDR3 is 15 amino acids long. V dropped 6 bases and J dropped 5 bases, with 20 bases sitting between them. CDR3 sequence (DNA): TGTGCCAGCAGTTTACGCCGGTCCGCAGGGAACGAGCAGTACTTC. Its translation: CASSLRRSAGNEQYF.

Only a few counts were recorded for this clone. J is TRBJ2-1 and V is TRBV5-6, with TRBD1 matching 7 bases. Germline V gene lookup returns CDR1 SGHDT and CDR2 YYEEEE. With V trimmed by 7 bases and J by 7 bases, 11 bases remained unmatched. This CDR3 has 14 residues. The CDR3 loop reads CASSTGDSRNEQFF. CDR3 DNA: TGTGCCAGCTCCACAGGGGATAGCCGGAATGAGCAGTTCTTC.

This chain connects TRBV30 to TRBJ2-3, with unresolved D. The V end lost 2 bases, the J end lost 1 base, and 10 bases lay between the germline ends. The germline V gene has CDR1 GTSNPN and CDR2 SVGIG (reference sequence). The CDR3 has 14 amino acids. CDR3 sequence (DNA): TGTGCCTGGAGTAGGAGTCTAGGCACAGATACGCAGTATTTT. This sequence encodes CAWSRSLGTDTQYF. Supplemented by reference TRBV30 and TRBJ2-3, the full variable domain reads SQTIHQWPATLVQPVGSPLSLECTVEGTSNPNLYWYRQAAGRGLQLLFYSVGIGQISSEVPQNLSASRPQDRQFILSSKKLLLSDSGFYLCAWSRSLGTDTQYFGPGTRLTVL.

This clone showed up just once. The V gene is TRBV7-9, the J gene TRBJ2-2, with 9 bases matching TRBD2. Germline V lookup: CDR1 SEHNR, CDR2 FQNEAQ (reference sequence). CDR3 length: 14 amino acids. Losses at the gene ends were 5 bases for V and 5 bases for J; bases not matched to a gene: 3. The CDR3 coding sequence is TGTGCCAGCAGCATAACTAGCGGGACCGGGGAGCTGTTTTTT. It codes for CASSITSGTGELFF.

The chain employs TRBV12-3 or TRBV12-4 and TRBJ1-2; 8 bases agree with TRBD1. V lost 5 bases and J lost 7; bases outside the gene matches: 6. This CDR3 contains 13 residues. The CDR3 loop is CASSIPGQVGYTF. In nucleotides, the CDR3 is TGTGCCAGCAGTATCCCGGGACAGGTTGGCTACACCTTC.